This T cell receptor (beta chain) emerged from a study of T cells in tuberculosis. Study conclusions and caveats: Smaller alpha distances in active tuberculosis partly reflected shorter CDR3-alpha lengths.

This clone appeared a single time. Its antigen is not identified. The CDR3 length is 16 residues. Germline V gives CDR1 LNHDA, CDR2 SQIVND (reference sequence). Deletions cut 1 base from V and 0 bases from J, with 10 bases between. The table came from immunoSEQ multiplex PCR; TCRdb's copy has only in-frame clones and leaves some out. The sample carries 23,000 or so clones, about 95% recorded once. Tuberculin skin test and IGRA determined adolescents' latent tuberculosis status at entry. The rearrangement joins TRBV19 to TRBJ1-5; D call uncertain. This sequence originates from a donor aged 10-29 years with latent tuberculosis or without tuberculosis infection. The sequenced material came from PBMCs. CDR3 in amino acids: CASSIGWRHSNQPQHF. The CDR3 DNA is TGTGCCAGTAGTATAGGGTGGCGGCATAGCAATCAGCCCCAGCATTTT.